This T cell receptor (beta chain) was recovered during a study of OX40 agonist ivuxolimab in advanced cancers. For the study at large: The study enrolled dose-escalation patients with hepatocellular carcinoma, melanoma, renal cell or head and neck cancer.

For this clone: Its antigen remains unknown.

Autoimmune disease history or systemic immunosuppression led to patient exclusion. Regarding the study as a whole: The authors did not determine the antigen specificity of the expanded peripheral T cells. Among the least clonally expanded were partial responders at 0.1-3.0 mg/kg.

The V and J ends lost 6 bases and 0 bases, in that order; junction bases with no gene match: 0. The length of the CDR3 is 15 residues. Per germline, CDR1 MDHEN and CDR2 SYDVKM. Here immunoSEQ multiplex PCR was the method, and the copy in TCRdb shows in-frame clones only, minus some. This table has 15,000 to 20,000 clones, about four fifths appearing once. The rearrangement links TRBV28 to TRBJ1-4; 11 bases line up with TRBD1. The receptor's source is an adult with an advanced solid tumor such as melanoma, head and neck, liver or kidney cancer. This specimen consisted of CD4+ or CD8+ T cells sorted from blood, obtained in a trial of the OX40 agonist ivuxolimab. CDR3 in amino acids: CASRGQGATNEKLFF. The DNA for the CDR3 is TGTGCCAGCAGGGGACAGGGGGCAACTAATGAAAAACTGTTTTTT.